A single sample is the source of the 25 T cell receptor beta chains below, sequenced in a study of blood T cells in healthy people across ages. It was with a sample-barcoded 5' primer and a J-beta primer mix that a second PCR of about 7 to 12 cycles was run. Each CDR3 protein gets one entry after TCRdb re-called the 5' RACE reads with MiXCR. The sample yields around 970,000 distinct CDR3 sequences, about 53% seen once. The material sequenced was blood. These receptors all stem from a woman aged 60-75 years in good health.

The chain couples TRBV28 to TRBJ1-5, with D possibly being TRBD1 (6 bases). V lost 5 bases, J lost 0 bases, and 11 bases lay in between. The V gene's germline CDR1 is MDHEN and CDR2 SYDVKM. CDR3 length: 15 residues. The DNA of the CDR3 is TGTGCCAGCAGTCCACAGGGATATAGCAATCAGCCCCAGCATTTT. Translated: CASSPQGYSNQPQHF.

The genes are TRBV12-3 or TRBV12-4 and TRBJ2-3; D possibly uses TRBD1 or TRBD2 (5 bases each). CDR3 length: 16 residues. V gave up 6 bases and J gave up 8 bases, with 24 bases separating them. CDR3 sequence: CASSPTPGRLSGTQYF. The CDR3 DNA sequence: TGTGCCAGCAGCCCCACTCCGGGACGTCTAAGTGGTACGCAGTATTTT.

V usage is TRBV7-9 and J usage is TRBJ1-2, with 7 nucleotides matching TRBD1. J gave up 1 base and V 1 base, and 0 bases lay outside the gene matches. The CDR3 has 14 residues. Germline lookup yields CDR1 SEHNR and CDR2 FQNEAQ (reference sequence). The DNA of the CDR3 is TGTGCCAGCAGCTTAGGGGACAGTAACTATGGCTACACCTTC. As protein: CASSLGDSNYGYTF. Together with reference TRBV7-9 and TRBJ1-2, the CDR3 gives the full variable domain: DTGVSQNPRHKITKRGQNVTFRCDPISEHNRLYWYRQTLGQGPEFLTYFQNEAQLEKSRLLSDRFSAERPKGSFSTLEIQRTEQGDSAMYLCASSLGDSNYGYTFGSGTRLTVV.

This CDR3 reads CAWSRLAGAKNIQYF. CDR3 DNA sequence: TGTGCCTGGAGTCGGCTAGCGGGAGCCAAAAACATTCAGTACTTC. The V gene is TRBV30, the J gene TRBJ2-4; TRBD2 agrees at 8 bases. With 2 bases clipped from V and 0 bases from J, the junction kept 3 bases outside the gene matches. The germline gives CDR1 GTSNPN, CDR2 SVGIG (reference sequence). There are 15 residues in the CDR3.

This clonotype has just a few counts. This chain uses TRBV20-1 with TRBJ2-5, with unresolved D. The CDR3 covers 13 residues. Germline V CDR1 and CDR2: DFQATT, SNEGSKA (reference sequence). V dropped 3 bases and J dropped 5 bases, with 13 bases sitting between them. This chain's CDR3 is CSARLQTHETQYF. The DNA for the CDR3 is TGCAGTGCTAGGCTACAGACCCACGAGACCCAGTACTTC.

V usage is TRBV3-1 and J usage is TRBJ2-3; 12 bases align to TRBD2. Germline V gene sequence: CDR1 LGHDT, CDR2 YNNKEL (reference sequence). Losses at the gene ends were 4 bases for V and 6 bases for J; bases not matched to a gene: 5. CDR3 length: 15 residues. CDR3 nucleotides: TGTGCCAGCAGCCCGACTAGCGGGAGCCGGGATACGCAGTATTTT. Its protein is CASSPTSGSRDTQYF.

The table lists this clonotype with a few counts. The CDR3 DNA reads as TGTGCCAGCATGCGGGTAGGAAACTATGGCTACACCTTC. The encoded protein is CASMRVGNYGYTF. The rearrangement links TRBV6-6 to TRBJ1-2; unclear D gene. V gave up 7 bases and J gave up 2 bases, with 11 bases separating them. The CDR3 is made up of 13 amino acids. Germline V gene data show CDR1 as MNHNY and CDR2 as SVGAGI (reference sequence).

The V and J genes are TRBV27 and TRBJ2-3; D is unclear. CDR1 and CDR2 from the germline V gene are MNHEY and SMNVEV (reference sequence). The CDR3 extends over 17 amino acids. V lost 0 bases and J lost 0, with 13 bases in between. In DNA form, the CDR3 reads TGTGCCAGCAGTTTATCTTTGCCTTACCCTAGCACAGATACGCAGTATTTT. It codes for CASSLSLPYPSTDTQYF.

CDR3 region: CASSIQDQKFTDTQYF. CDR3 in DNA: TGTGCCAGTAGTATCCAGGACCAGAAATTCACAGATACGCAGTATTTT. This rearrangement joins TRBV19 to TRBJ2-3, with unresolved D. Germline lookup yields CDR1 LNHDA and CDR2 SQIVND (reference sequence). There are 16 residues in the CDR3. Deletions cut 3 bases from V and 2 bases from J, with 15 bases between.

This clonotype was observed a few times. The gene calls are TRBV29-1 and TRBJ2-6; D gene unclear. Trimming shortened V by 7 bases and J by 3 bases, and 7 bases separated the two germline ends. Germline lookup yields CDR1 SQVTM and CDR2 ANQGSEA. The CDR3 has 12 residues. In DNA form, the CDR3 reads TGCAGCGCTAGTAATGGGGCCAACGTCCTGACTTTC. Protein sequence: CSASNGANVLTF. Together with reference TRBV29-1 and TRBJ2-6, the CDR3 gives the full variable domain: SAVISQKPSRDICQRGTSLTIQCQVDSQVTMMFWYRQQPGQSLTLIATANQGSEATYESGFVIDKFPISRPNLTFSTLTVSNMSPEDSSIYLCSASNGANVLTFGAGSRLTVL.

About this clonotype itself: Compared with germline, one end of the junction differs, possibly owing to a read error. The chain joins TRBV7-9 to TRBJ2-2, with TRBD2 identical over 8 bases. Germline CDR1 SEHNR, CDR2 FQNEAQ (reference sequence). This CDR3 has 17 residues. The CDR3 DNA is TGTGCCAGCAGTCCCGGACTAGCCGACCTGAACGCCGGGGAGCTGTTTTTT. This encodes CASSPGLADLNAGELFF.

J is TRBJ2-5 and V is TRBV18; 8 bases are shared with TRBD1. The V gene end was trimmed by 5 bases and the J gene end by 5 bases; junction bases not matched to a gene: 7. Germline V gene data show CDR1 as KGHSH and CDR2 as LQKENI. The CDR3 has 14 residues. The CDR3: CASSVSGGAETQYF. CDR3 sequence (DNA): TGTGCCAGCTCAGTATCAGGGGGCGCCGAGACCCAGTACTTC.

This clonotype was seen more than once but under ten times. The rearrangement joins TRBV6-2 or TRBV6-3 to TRBJ2-4, with 12 positions matching TRBD2. With 4 bases clipped from V and 14 bases from J, the junction kept 3 bases outside the gene matches. This CDR3 spans 12 amino acids. Germline V gene lookup returns CDR1 MNHEY and CDR2 SVGEGT. CDR3 amino acids: CASSWTSGTEYF. The CDR3 DNA is TGTGCCAGCAGTTGGACTAGCGGGACGGAGTACTTC.

The J gene is TRBJ1-5, the V gene TRBV4-1; 7 bases align to TRBD1. The CDR3 runs to 17 residues. With V trimmed by 0 bases and J by 2 bases, 7 bases remained unmatched. Germline CDR1 is MGHRA and CDR2 is YSYEKL. CDR3 region: CASSQDWDSNGNQPQHF. In DNA, the CDR3 is TGCGCCAGCAGCCAAGATTGGGACAGTAACGGCAATCAGCCCCAGCATTTT.

V gene TRBV18 combines with J gene TRBJ2-3; 8 bases line up with TRBD1. The CDR3 is 15 residues long. The trim removed 1 base at V and 3 bases at J, leaving 3 bases unmatched. Per the germline V gene, CDR1 is KGHSH and CDR2 is LQKENI. CDR3 in amino acids: CASSPLTGGTDTQYF. CDR3 nucleotide sequence: TGTGCCAGCTCACCACTCACAGGGGGAACAGATACGCAGTATTTT.

The chain recombines TRBV7-2 with TRBJ1-5; 7 nucleotides match TRBD1. Looked up from germline, CDR1 is SGHTA and CDR2 is FQGNSA. V shed 4 bases and J 2 bases; nucleotides not matched to a gene: 8. This CDR3 is built from 16 residues. The CDR3 nucleotides read TGTGCCAGCAGCTATGGGTCTACAGGGGGCAATCAGCCCCAGCATTTT. It encodes CASSYGSTGGNQPQHF.

The V gene is TRBV5-1, the J gene TRBJ2-7; the D gene is possibly TRBD1 (6 bases). V lost 4 bases, J lost 3 bases, and 8 bases lay in between. This CDR3 has 12 amino acids. Germline values: CDR1 SGHRS, CDR2 YFSETQ. The CDR3 DNA reads as TGCGCCAGCAGCCGGGACATCTACGAGCAGTACTTC. Its translation is CASSRDIYEQYF.

This clonotype came up a few times. The rearrangement links TRBV7-8 to TRBJ2-4, with 11 bases lining up with TRBD2. There are 17 residues in the CDR3. V dropped 5 bases and J dropped 0; count of bases not matched to a gene: 6. Germline-derived CDR1 and CDR2 are SGHVS and FQNEAQ. In nucleotides, the CDR3 is TGTGCCAGCAGCCAAAGTGGACTAGCGGGAGCCAAAAACATTCAGTACTTC. This codes for CASSQSGLAGAKNIQYF.

This chain uses TRBV6-1 with TRBJ2-7; D unresolved. Germline V gene lookup returns CDR1 MNHNS and CDR2 SASEGT. CDR3 size: 12 residues. Trimming stripped 3 bases from V and 5 bases from J, with 8 bases between. CDR3 residues: CASSEGEHEQYF. Written as DNA, the CDR3 is TGTGCCAGCAGTGAGGGTGAACACGAGCAGTACTTC.

CDR3 DNA: TGCAGTGCTAGAGATTGGATGACTCCGGGACTAGCGGGAAACATTCAGTACTTC. It codes for CSARDWMTPGLAGNIQYF. This rearrangement joins TRBV20-1 to TRBJ2-4; 12 bases are a match to TRBD2. From germline, CDR1 is DFQATT and CDR2 SNEGSKA (reference sequence). The CDR3 spans 18 residues. Germline trimming cut 0 bases from V and 6 bases from J; bases unmatched to any gene: 12.

This clonotype was found a few times. The J gene is TRBJ2-5, the V gene TRBV11-2; D call uncertain. V lost 4 bases and J lost 1, with 10 bases in between. CDR1 and CDR2 (germline): SGHAT, FQNNGV. The length of the CDR3 is 14 residues. This CDR3 is CASSSTLSQETQYF. In DNA form, the CDR3 reads TGTGCCAGCAGCTCAACCTTGAGCCAAGAGACCCAGTACTTC.

V is TRBV12-3 or TRBV12-4 and J is TRBJ2-3; perhaps D is TRBD1 or TRBD2 (5 bases each). V lost 4 bases and J 2 bases, leaving 16 bases between the germline ends. The CDR3 totals 16 residues. In DNA form, the CDR3 reads TGTGCCAGCAGTTGGGGGACCCAGAAGTTCACAGATACGCAGTATTTT. It translates to CASSWGTQKFTDTQYF.

This clonotype was counted between two and nine times. This chain joins TRBV5-1 and TRBJ2-1, with 8 bases lining up with TRBD1. V lost 5 bases and J lost 2; bases outside the gene matches: 6. Germline V gene sequence: CDR1 SGHRS, CDR2 YFSETQ. The CDR3 consists of 15 residues. As DNA, the CDR3 is TGCGCCAGCAGGGGCGGACAGGGTACCTACAATGAGCAGTTCTTC. Amino acid sequence: CASRGGQGTYNEQFF.

V gene TRBV5-8 combines with J gene TRBJ1-5, with 11 bases lining up with TRBD1. Unmatched junction bases numbered 8, after V lost 4 bases and J lost 5 bases. This CDR3 comprises 16 residues. Germline V lookup: CDR1 SGHTS, CDR2 YDEGEE. The chain's CDR3 is CASSRGQGVGDQPQHF. The DNA for the CDR3 is TGTGCCAGCAGCCGGGGACAGGGGGTAGGAGATCAGCCCCAGCATTTT.

The table lists this clonotype with a count of one. V is TRBV11-2 and J is TRBJ2-3; D may be TRBD1 (5 bases). The CDR3 covers 16 residues. V lost 1 base and J lost 4, with 15 bases in between. CDR1 is SGHAT, CDR2 FQNNGV, per germline. CDR3 nucleotides: TGTGCCAGCAGCTTAGCAAGCACAGGAGCATCAGATACGCAGTATTTT. It yields the protein CASSLASTGASDTQYF.